A single sample gave rise to the 21 T cell receptor beta chains below, sequenced in a study of blood T cell repertoires in COVID-19 (dated by TCRdb to the early 2020s). Library prep was done by the immunoSEQ multiplex PCR assay. The table comes from immuneACCESS by way of TCRdb, which keeps in-frame sequences with V and J called. Part of the clones is missing from these tables; in studies checked, under half for an unresolved V gene and the rest for unknown reasons. The sample includes 350,000 to 450,000 clones, with approximately 90% observed a single time. Together, the top ten hold 0.8% to 0.9% of the sample. Sequenced: PBMCs or T cells enriched from blood (not recorded which). The source is a middle-aged woman who had been exposed to COVID-19.

The chain is built from TRBV19 and TRBJ2-3, with 9 bases fitting TRBD2. V dropped 5 bases and J dropped 2; count of bases not matched to a gene: 8. Germline lookup yields CDR1 LNHDA and CDR2 SQIVND (reference sequence). This CDR3 has 16 residues. Here the CDR3 reads CASSVLAGGATDTQYF. The CDR3 bases are TGTGCCAGTAGTGTCCTGGCGGGGGGGGCCACAGATACGCAGTATTTT.

V is TRBV19 and J is TRBJ2-1; 7 bases are shared with TRBD1. The germline gives CDR1 LNHDA, CDR2 SQIVND (reference sequence). V gave up 7 bases and J gave up 2 bases; unmatched junction bases: 5. This CDR3 is built from 14 residues. The CDR3 loop is CASNPGQTYNEQFF. As DNA, the CDR3 is TGTGCCAGTAACCCGGGACAGACCTACAATGAGCAGTTCTTC.

The chain carries TRBV5-1 and TRBJ1-6, with 7 bases that match TRBD1. CDR1 and CDR2 from the germline V gene are SGHRS and YFSETQ. V shed 5 bases and J 3 bases; nucleotides not matched to a gene: 11. This CDR3 region has 17 residues. The CDR3 spells CASRWGDRDFYNSPLHF. CDR3 bases: TGCGCCAGCAGATGGGGAGACAGGGACTTCTATAATTCACCCCTCCACTTT.

The V and J genes are TRBV27 and TRBJ2-7; possible D gene TRBD2, 6 bases. Trimming removed 5 bases at V and 4 bases at J, with 12 bases between. Germline CDR1 and CDR2: MNHEY and SMNVEV (reference sequence). CDR3 size: 13 residues. DNA for the CDR3: TGTGCCAGCAGTCGACCGGGACTTTACGAGCAGTACTTC. Protein sequence: CASSRPGLYEQYF.

V and J are TRBV18 and TRBJ1-3, with no clear D. Germline CDR1 reads KGHSH; CDR2 reads LQKENI. The CDR3 runs 13 residues. Trimming left V 8 bases short and J 0 bases short, with 8 bases between. This CDR3 reads CASLGSSGNTIYF. The CDR3 nucleotides are TGTGCCAGCCTGGGGAGCTCTGGAAACACCATATATTTT.

This clone showed up just once. The CDR3 loop is CASRYRDSSDYGYTF. The CDR3 DNA is TGTGCCAGCAGGTACCGGGATTCCTCCGACTATGGCTACACCTTC. The chain is built from TRBV7-9 and TRBJ1-2, with unresolved D. The V gene's germline CDR1 is SEHNR and CDR2 FQNEAQ (reference sequence). The CDR3 covers 15 residues. V was clipped by 6 bases and J by 3 bases, with 17 bases between them. Full variable domain (rest looked up from reference TRBV7-9 and TRBJ1-2): DTGVSQNPRHKITKRGQNVTFRCDPISEHNRLYWYRQTLGQGPEFLTYFQNEAQLEKSRLLSDRFSAERPKGSFSTLEIQRTEQGDSAMYLCASRYRDSSDYGYTFGSGTRLTVV.

This sequence joins TRBV29-1 and TRBJ1-2, with 7 bases aligning to TRBD1. The CDR3 spans 15 residues. Germline values: CDR1 SQVTM, CDR2 ANQGSEA. Trimming cost V 5 bases and J 2 bases; bases outside gene matches: 11. CDR3 DNA sequence: TGCAGCGTTCCCCGTCATGCGACAGGGAACTATGGCTACACCTTC. Translating gives CSVPRHATGNYGYTF.

This chain joins TRBV7-9 and TRBJ1-2; D not resolved. CDR1 and CDR2 (germline): SEHNR, FQNEAQ (reference sequence). V was cut by 5 bases and J by 8 bases, with 15 bases left in between. There are 13 residues in the CDR3. The CDR3 coding sequence is TGTGCCAGCAGCCTAGAGGTCCGAGGCGGCTACACCTTC. Protein: CASSLEVRGGYTF.

J is TRBJ1-2 and V is TRBV6-5; possible D gene TRBD1, 6 bases. Germline lookup yields CDR1 MNHEY and CDR2 SVGAGI. CDR3 size: 16 residues. With 2 bases removed from V and 3 bases from J, the gap between germline ends came to 16 bases. The CDR3 protein is CASSYKGGGWDYGYTF. The CDR3 nucleotides read TGTGCCAGCAGTTACAAGGGGGGAGGGTGGGACTATGGCTACACCTTC.

The genes are TRBV7-9 and TRBJ1-6; no reliable D call. The length of the CDR3 is 16 residues. Trimming removed 4 bases at V and 0 bases at J, with 10 bases between. Germline V lookup: CDR1 SEHNR, CDR2 FQNEAQ (reference sequence). CDR3 nucleotide sequence: TGTGCCAGCAGCTCGGCCCGAGGCTCCTATAATTCACCCCTCCACTTT. It is translated as CASSSARGSYNSPLHF.

The V gene is TRBV6-5, the J gene TRBJ1-2; D call uncertain. The germline gives CDR1 MNHEY, CDR2 SVGAGI. V shed 8 bases and J shed 2 bases, with 9 bases lying between them. There are 12 residues in the CDR3. In nucleotides, the CDR3 is TGTGCCAGCGTTGGGCTGAACTATGGCTACACCTTC. Protein product: CASVGLNYGYTF.

The gene calls are TRBV5-6 and TRBJ1-5, with TRBD1 matching over 9 bases. The CDR3 extends over 17 amino acids. The V gene's germline CDR1 is SGHDT and CDR2 YYEEEE. After removal of 1 base from V and 0 bases from J, the junction contained 5 bases not matched to a gene. This chain's CDR3 is CASSLTGQGRSNQPQHF. The CDR3 nucleotides are TGTGCCAGCAGCTTGACGGGACAGGGACGTAGCAATCAGCCCCAGCATTTT.

V and J are TRBV7-2 and TRBJ2-1, with 7 bases lining up with TRBD2. The CDR3 consists of 15 residues. Germline trimming cut 1 base from V and 9 bases from J; bases unmatched to any gene: 9. Germline V gives CDR1 SGHTA, CDR2 FQGNSA. CDR3 DNA: TGTGCCAGCAGCTTAGAGGCGACCCCGGGGGGTGAGCAGTTCTTC. Its translation is CASSLEATPGGEQFF.

The gene calls are TRBV3-1 (or the pseudogene TRBV3-2) and TRBJ2-4; TRBD2 aligns across 7 bases. With V trimmed by 1 base and J by 9 bases, 9 bases remained unmatched. Germline CDR1 and CDR2: LGHDT and YNNKEL (reference sequence). This CDR3 contains 15 residues. CDR3 sequence: CASSQGTAGVGIQYF. CDR3 nucleotide sequence: TGTGCCAGCAGCCAAGGTACGGCGGGGGTCGGCATTCAGTACTTC.

The chain combines TRBV5-1 with TRBJ2-1; possibly TRBD1 for D (6 bases). The germline gives CDR1 SGHRS, CDR2 YFSETQ. V was cut by 1 base and J by 3 bases, with 14 bases left in between. This CDR3 has 16 amino acids. The CDR3 sequence is CASSLLSAQGYNEQFF. As DNA, the CDR3 is TGCGCCAGCAGCTTGCTTTCAGCACAGGGCTACAATGAGCAGTTCTTC.

The rearrangement links TRBV5-4 to TRBJ2-7, with a tentative D call TRBD1 (6 bases). The CDR3 contains 15 residues. V was shortened by 4 bases and J by 0 bases, with 14 bases between the two germline ends. CDR1 and CDR2 (germline): SGHNT, YYREEE (reference sequence). The CDR3: CASSQGTGSSYEQYF. DNA for the CDR3: TGTGCCAGCAGCCAGGGGACCGGCAGCTCCTACGAGCAGTACTTC. Supplemented by reference TRBV5-4 and TRBJ2-7, the full variable domain reads ETGVTQSPTHLIKTRGQQVTLRCSSQSGHNTVSWYQQALGQGPQFIFQYYREEENGRGNFPPRFSGLQFPNYSSELNVNALELDDSALYLCASSQGTGSSYEQYFGPGTRLTVT.

The rearrangement joins TRBV14 to TRBJ1-2, with unresolved D. CDR1 SGHDN and CDR2 FVKESK come from the germline V gene. Between the trimmed V and J ends, which lost 0 bases and 6 bases, there was a span of 8 bases. The CDR3 is 13 amino acids. The CDR3 protein is CASSQDLGDGYTF. Here the CDR3 DNA reads TGTGCCAGCAGCCAAGATTTGGGAGATGGCTACACCTTC.

J is TRBJ1-1 and V is TRBV10-1; maybe TRBD1 (6 bases). This CDR3 is built from 14 residues. Trimming removed 2 bases from V and 11 bases from J, with 18 bases in between. Germline V CDR1 and CDR2: WNHNN, SYGVQD (reference sequence). CDR3 nucleotides: TGCGCCAGCAGTGAGCAACTTCAGGGGCCGAGGGCTTTCTTT. Encoded protein: CASSEQLQGPRAFF.

The V gene is TRBV19, the J gene TRBJ1-5; 8 bases are a match to TRBD1. The CDR3 totals 13 residues. J was trimmed by 9 bases and V by 8 bases; bases with no gene match: 9. The germline V gene has CDR1 LNHDA and CDR2 SQIVND (reference sequence). The CDR3: CASDGQGLRPQHF. The CDR3 region has the DNA TGTGCCAGTGACGGACAGGGACTGAGGCCCCAGCATTTT.

The chain links TRBV7-2 to TRBJ2-3; D may be TRBD2 (6 bases). Germline CDR1 SGHTA, CDR2 FQGNSA. The CDR3 spans 16 residues. Trimming left V 1 base short and J 4 bases short, with 15 bases between. The CDR3 DNA is TGTGCCAGCAGCTTAGGACTAGATGGTCCCGCAGATACGCAGTATTTT. This translates into CASSLGLDGPADTQYF.

The chain is built from TRBV6-5 and TRBJ2-2; 7 bases are a match to TRBD2. The length of the CDR3 is 16 residues. The V segment lost 0 bases and the J segment 0 bases; nucleotides outside the gene matches: 1. The germline CDR1 and CDR2 sequences are MNHEY and SVGAGI. The CDR3 here is CASSYSAGANTGELFF. The CDR3 DNA is TGTGCCAGCAGTTACTCGGCGGGAGCGAACACCGGGGAGCTGTTTTTT.